At least ten counts were recorded for the clone carrying this TCR beta chain. V was clipped by 5 bases and J by 0 bases, with 8 bases between them. Germline V gene sequence: CDR1 SGHRS, CDR2 YFSETQ. The CDR3 has 13 amino acids. TCRdb redid the calling of the RACE reads with MiXCR, one entry per CDR3 protein. The table records just under 350,000 distinct CDR3 sequences, roughly 6.9% of them present only once. Time point given: patch test 1, 2 weeks after DPC sensitization. Treatment noted: therapeutic diphenylcyclopropenone sensitization with weekly scalp DPC. This entry is derived from a study of human T cells and chemical hapten exposure.

J is TRBJ1-2 and V is TRBV5-1, with D unclear. Sequencing was performed on whole blood, taken in connection with sensitization to the hapten diphenylcyclopropenone (DPC). The sequence was collected from a young woman with alopecia areata. Some clones in this sample may be carry-over from other donors' samples. The CDR3 loop is CASRPEANYGYTF. CDR3 coding DNA: TGCGCCAGCAGACCCGAAGCTAACTATGGCTACACCTTC.